The rows below give T cell receptor beta chains drawn from one sample of a study of graft-versus-host responses after intestinal transplantation. The method was immunoSEQ multiplex PCR; TCRdb's version includes in-frame clones alone and lacks a portion of them. The repertoire has approximately 15,000 clones, 70% of them found once; the top ten carry around 25%. The specimen was ileum tissue, collected approximately 780 days after intestinal transplantation. The receptors derive from a human patient who received an intestinal transplant, so some T cells may come from the graft donor. Both conserved end residues are part of each CDR3. Fields, in order: V gene, D gene, J gene, clone size, CDR3 DNA, CDR3 protein. The D gene is left open where the match is weak. Clone size appears in some rows only: once, few, many, or a class for an expanded clone.

TRBV19,TRBD2,TRBJ2-1,-,TGTGCCAGTAGTATACAGGGGGCTAGCGGGAGCTCCTACAATGAGCAGTTCTTC,CASSIQGASGSSYNEQFF
TRBV11-2,-,TRBJ2-7,-,TGTGCCAGCAGCTTCACACTAGCTAGCTCCTACGAGCAGTACTTC,CASSFTLASSYEQYF
TRBV4-1,TRBD1,TRBJ2-7,-,TGCGCCAGCAGCCAGGGACAGGGGTTCTACGAGCAGTACTTC,CASSQGQGFYEQYF
TRBV5-6,-,TRBJ1-1,-,TGTGCCAGCAGCGCCACCCTAGCGAACACTGAAGCTTTCTTT,CASSATLANTEAFF
TRBV19,TRBD1,TRBJ2-7,-,TGTGCCAGTAGGAACCAAACTCCGGGACAGGGATCGGTGCCTTACGAGCAGTACTTC,CASRNQTPGQGSVPYEQYF
TRBV6-1,-,TRBJ2-5,-,TGTGCCAGCAGTGGGAGGGGCGAGACCCAGTACTTC,CASSGRGETQYF
TRBV28,-,TRBJ1-2,-,TGTGCCAGCAGTTTACGGGGGGCCTACTATGGCTACACCTTC,CASSLRGAYYGYTF
TRBV30,-,TRBJ1-1,-,TGTGCCTGGGGTATTCGGGGGAGGAACACTGAAGCTTTCTTT,CAWGIRGRNTEAFF
TRBV6-1,-,TRBJ2-7,-,TGTGCCAGCGTGGCCTTATACGAGCAGTACTTC,CASVALYEQYF
TRBV7-3,-,TRBJ2-3,few,TGTGCCAGCAGCCTCACAGGGGATACGCAGTATTTT,CASSLTGDTQYF
TRBV9,TRBD1,TRBJ2-7,once,TGTGCCAGCAGCGTAGGGGGACAGGGGACCTACGAGCAGTACTTC,CASSVGGQGTYEQYF
TRBV7-3,-,TRBJ2-1,-,TGTGCCAGCAGCTTAAACCTGGAAAATGAGCAGTTCTTC,CASSLNLENEQFF
TRBV7-2,TRBD2,TRBJ2-7,-,TGTGCCAGCAGCTATACGTTCGCTAGCGGGGGACCGTCCTACGAGCAGTACTTC,CASSYTFASGGPSYEQYF
TRBV27,-,TRBJ1-2,-,TGTGCCAGCAGGTTATTGGGAGCGGGTAACTATGGCTACACCTTC,CASRLLGAGNYGYTF
TRBV5-1,TRBD1,TRBJ1-1,-,TGCGCCAGCAGAGAAAGTACAGGGGTGAACACTGAAGCTTTCTTT,CASRESTGVNTEAFF
TRBV19,TRBD1,TRBJ1-2,once,TGTGCCAGTAGAGCCCCTACAGGGGAGAGCTATGGCTACACCTTC,CASRAPTGESYGYTF
TRBV7-3,TRBD1,TRBJ2-2,few,TGTGCCAGCAGCCGAACAACCGGACAGGGGAAATACACCGGGGAGCTGTTTTTT,CASSRTTGQGKYTGELFF
TRBV9,TRBD1,TRBJ2-1,-,TGTGCCAGCAGCGCCGGACAGGGTTCTGTGAATGAGCAGTTCTTC,CASSAGQGSVNEQFF
TRBV6-5,-,TRBJ2-2,-,TGTGCCAGCAGTTATACCGGGACCCTGAACACCGGGGAGCTGTTTTTT,CASSYTGTLNTGELFF
TRBV10-3,TRBD1,TRBJ2-7,-,TGTGCCATCAACGCCGGGACAGGGGATAACGAGCAGTACTTC,CAINAGTGDNEQYF
TRBV6-5,-,TRBJ1-3,-,TGTGCCAGCAGTCCCCGGTTGTACGGAAACACCATATATTTT,CASSPRLYGNTIYF
TRBV25-1,-,TRBJ2-6,-,TGTGCCAGCAGTCCCGGGGGTGGGGCCAACGTCCTGACTTTC,CASSPGGGANVLTF
TRBV30,TRBD1,TRBJ1-4,-,TGTGCCTGGAGTAGAGGGGGCGGCGGCGGCCTTAATGAAAAACTGTTTTTT,CAWSRGGGGGLNEKLFF
TRBV7-8,TRBD1,TRBJ2-7,-,TGTGCCAGCAGCTCCACCGGGACAGGGGCCTACGAGCAGTACTTC,CASSSTGTGAYEQYF
TRBV2,-,TRBJ2-7,once,TGTGCCAGCAGGGCCACAGGGCCTCAGGGCGAGCAGTACTTC,CASRATGPQGEQYF
TRBV14,TRBD2,TRBJ2-1,-,TGTGCCAGCAGCCCTCTGAGCGGGGCCTCCTACAATGAGCAGTTCTTC,CASSPLSGASYNEQFF
TRBV29-1,TRBD2,TRBJ2-3,-,TGCAGCGTTCTCGGCGGGGGGGCCACAGATACGCAGTATTTT,CSVLGGGATDTQYF
TRBV6-5,-,TRBJ2-7,few,TGTGCCAGCCGAAAACAGACAGGACGGCTCTACGAGCAGTACTTC,CASRKQTGRLYEQYF
TRBV14,TRBD2,TRBJ2-7,-,TGTGCCAGCAGCCGAAGAGGGCGCGGGAGTTACGAGCAGTACTTC,CASSRRGRGSYEQYF
TRBV7-2,-,TRBJ1-5,-,TGTGCCAGCAGCTTAGGGGGCCGTTATAGCAATCAGCCCCAGCATTTT,CASSLGGRYSNQPQHF
TRBV28,-,TRBJ2-3,-,TGTGCCAGCAGCACAGGGTTGAAAGATACGCAGTATTTT,CASSTGLKDTQYF
TRBV5-1,TRBD2,TRBJ2-7,-,TGCGCCAGCAGCTTGCGTCCTAGCGGTACTTCCTACGAGCAGTACTTC,CASSLRPSGTSYEQYF
TRBV18,TRBD1,TRBJ1-1,-,TGTGCCAGCTCACGGGGACAGCGGACTGAAGCTTTCTTT,CASSRGQRTEAFF
TRBV11-2,TRBD1,TRBJ2-7,-,TGTGCCAGCAGCTTAGGAGGGACAGGAGCCTACGAGCAGTACTTC,CASSLGGTGAYEQYF
TRBV5-6,TRBD1,TRBJ2-1,few,TGTGCCAGCAGCCCTGACAGGGGAAGGACTAATGAGCAGTTCTTC,CASSPDRGRTNEQFF
TRBV5-6,TRBD1,TRBJ1-2,-,TGTGCCAGCAGCGAAGGACAGGGGTGGGACTATGGCTACACCTTC,CASSEGQGWDYGYTF
TRBV7-9,TRBD1,TRBJ2-5,-,TGTGCCAGCAGCTTATCACAGGGGGCGATCCAAGAGACCCAGTACTTC,CASSLSQGAIQETQYF
TRBV7-9,-,TRBJ2-2,-,TGTGCCAGCAGCCGCGGGACGACGAACACCGGGGAGCTGTTTTTT,CASSRGTTNTGELFF
TRBV5-1,TRBD1,TRBJ2-3,-,TGCGCCAGCAGCATTCAGGGGGTGAGCACAGATACGCAGTATTTT,CASSIQGVSTDTQYF
TRBV19,-,TRBJ2-6,-,TGTGCCAGTTGGACCTTATCTGGGGCCAACGTCCTGACTTTC,CASWTLSGANVLTF
TRBV28,TRBD2,TRBJ2-3,-,TGTGCCAGCAGTTTATCGGGCGGGGGGGGCACAGATACGCAGTATTTT,CASSLSGGGGTDTQYF
TRBV7-2,-,TRBJ2-5,-,TGTGCCAGCAGCTCCCGGGACTTACAAGAGACCCAGTACTTC,CASSSRDLQETQYF
TRBV4-1,-,TRBJ2-3,-,TGCGCCAGCAGCCAAGATCGTGGGAGTGCGGATACGCAGTATTTT,CASSQDRGSADTQYF
TRBV11-2,TRBD2,TRBJ2-4,-,TGTGCCAGCAGCTTAGTAGCGGGGGCTATAGGCATTCAGTACTTC,CASSLVAGAIGIQYF
TRBV7-6,-,TRBJ2-7,-,TGTGCCAGCAGCTTAGCGCCGGGGCCCACCTACGAGCAGTACTTC,CASSLAPGPTYEQYF
TRBV6-5,-,TRBJ1-1,few,TGTGCCAGTTCCCGGGGAGGACCGGCTTTCTTT,CASSRGGPAFF
TRBV6-5,-,TRBJ2-7,-,TGTGCCAGCAGTTTATCCCGGACTGGGACCTACGAGCAGTACTTC,CASSLSRTGTYEQYF
TRBV6-4,-,TRBJ1-5,-,TGTGCCAGCAGAGACAGTTTTAATCAGCCCCAGCATTTT,CASRDSFNQPQHF
TRBV5-6,-,TRBJ1-2,-,TGTGCCAGCAGCTTGGTTGAGGGATCCAGGAATGGCTACACCTTC,CASSLVEGSRNGYTF
TRBV10-2,TRBD1,TRBJ1-5,-,TGCGCCAGCAGTGAGAAGTGGAACAGGGGGAGCAATCAGCCCCAGCATTTT,CASSEKWNRGSNQPQHF
TRBV9,-,TRBJ1-2,-,TGTGCCAGCAGCGCCAGGGGTGGCTCGGTTAACTATGGCTACACCTTC,CASSARGGSVNYGYTF
TRBV6-1,-,TRBJ2-7,-,TGTGCCAGCAGTGTCCCACAGAGGGACTACGAGCAGTACTTC,CASSVPQRDYEQYF
TRBV6-6,-,TRBJ1-2,once,TGTGCCAGCAGTTACTCGAGGACAGCCTATGGCTACACCTTC,CASSYSRTAYGYTF
TRBV18,TRBD2,TRBJ2-5,once,TGTGCCCGCCCTTCCGGGACTAGCGGGGTTCTACAAGAGACCCAGTACTTC,CARPSGTSGVLQETQYF
TRBV6-1,-,TRBJ2-7,-,TGTGCCAGCCGAAAACAGACAGGACGGCTCTACGAGCAGTACTTC,CASRKQTGRLYEQYF
TRBV10-3,-,TRBJ1-1,few,TGTGCCATCAGTGAGCAGGTGGACACTGAAGCTTTCTTT,CAISEQVDTEAFF
TRBV6-5,-,TRBJ1-4,few,TGTGCCAGCAGGCCCCAGGGCGCAACTAATGAAAAACTGTTTTTT,CASRPQGATNEKLFF
TRBV7-3,TRBD1,TRBJ1-1,-,TGTGCCAGCAGCAAACCGGGACAGATGAACACTGAAGCTTTCTTT,CASSKPGQMNTEAFF
TRBV6-1,-,TRBJ2-7,-,TGTGCCAGCAGTCGGGGGCAGGGCTACTCCTACGAGCAGTACTTC,CASSRGQGYSYEQYF
TRBV15,-,TRBJ2-5,-,TGTGCCACCAGCAGAGATAACGGAGAGACCCAGTACTTC,CATSRDNGETQYF